What follows are 24 T cell receptor beta chains derived from one specimen sequenced in a study of blood T cell repertoires in COVID-19. Measured with immunoSEQ multiplex PCR; TCRdb has only the in-frame clones, and not every one. Of 100,000 to 150,000 clones listed, 75% to 90% were seen once; the top ten hold about 2.5%. Input material: PBMCs or T cells enriched from blood (not recorded which). The receptors were gathered from a woman in her forties or fifties who had recovered from COVID-19.

V is TRBV27 and J is TRBJ2-1; D possibly corresponds to TRBD2 (6 bases). The V gene lost 2 bases and the J gene lost 4 bases, with 12 bases spanning the gap. This CDR3 region has 15 residues. Germline V lookup: CDR1 MNHEY, CDR2 SMNVEV (reference sequence). The CDR3 nucleotides are TGTGCCAGCAGTTTAGCGGGGACCCCATACAATGAGCAGTTCTTC. It is translated as CASSLAGTPYNEQFF.

V is TRBV7-9 and J is TRBJ2-7; D possibly corresponds to TRBD2 (6 bases). With 2 bases removed from V and 5 bases from J, the gap between germline ends came to 10 bases. CDR1 SEHNR and CDR2 FQNEAQ come from the germline V gene (reference sequence). The CDR3 contains 13 residues. The CDR3 reads CASSLTGVDEQYF. As DNA, the CDR3 is TGTGCCAGCAGCTTAACGGGGGTTGACGAGCAGTACTTC.

The chain combines TRBV6-6 with TRBJ1-3; 9 positions match TRBD1. The V gene's germline CDR1 is MNHNY and CDR2 SVGAGI (reference sequence). J gave up 3 bases and V 2 bases, and 5 bases lay outside the gene matches. The CDR3 spans 16 residues. DNA for the CDR3: TGTGCCAGCAGTTACAGTCGACAGGGGGTTGGAAACACCATATATTTT. It encodes CASSYSRQGVGNTIYF.

V gene TRBV11-3 combines with J gene TRBJ1-1, with 9 bases lining up with TRBD1. Looked up from germline, CDR1 is SGHNT and CDR2 is YENEEA. The CDR3 extends over 15 amino acids. V lost 5 bases to trimming and J lost 7 bases; unmatched junction nucleotides: 11. The CDR3 loop reads CASSHRRTGEGEAFF. CDR3 bases: TGTGCCAGCAGCCACCGAAGGACAGGGGAAGGTGAAGCTTTCTTT.

The V and J genes are TRBV7-9 and TRBJ1-1; 7 bases map to TRBD1. The junction had 4 bases not matched to a gene; V was cut back by 5 bases and J by 1 base. There are 14 residues in the CDR3. Germline V gene lookup returns CDR1 SEHNR and CDR2 FQNEAQ (reference sequence). In DNA form, the CDR3 reads TGTGCCAGCAGCCCGACAGGGACGAACACTGAAGCTTTCTTT. It encodes CASSPTGTNTEAFF.

The chain links TRBV30 to TRBJ1-5; TRBD1 matches 8 bases. With 4 bases clipped from V and 3 bases from J, the junction kept 2 bases outside the gene matches. There are 13 residues in the CDR3. From germline, CDR1 is GTSNPN and CDR2 SVGIG (reference sequence). DNA for the CDR3: TGTGCCTGGACTCAGGGGGCCAATCAGCCCCAGCATTTT. Its protein is CAWTQGANQPQHF.

The CDR3, as DNA: TGTGCCAGCAAAGGGACAGGGGTAACTGAAGCTTTCTTT. It encodes CASKGTGVTEAFF. The rearrangement uses TRBV27 and TRBJ1-1, with 10 nucleotides matching TRBD1. The CDR3 covers 13 residues. The V and J ends lost 7 bases and 5 bases, in that order; junction bases with no gene match: 4. Germline CDR1 is MNHEY and CDR2 is SMNVEV (reference sequence).

This sequence joins TRBV2 and TRBJ2-7; a weak D match, TRBD2 (5 bases). The CDR3 has 11 residues. Germline-derived CDR1 and CDR2 are SNHLY and FYNNEI. V was clipped by 8 bases and J by 6 bases, with 11 bases between them. In DNA, the CDR3 is TGTGCCAGCCAGGTCGGGGTCGAGCAGTACTTC. This sequence encodes CASQVGVEQYF.

This clone occurred a few times. The chain recombines TRBV14 with TRBJ2-7; 13 positions agree with TRBD2. V shed 2 bases and J 6 bases; nucleotides not matched to a gene: 4. Per germline, CDR1 SGHDN and CDR2 FVKESK. The CDR3 extends over 15 amino acids. In DNA, the CDR3 is TGTGCCAGCAGCCAACTACTAGCGGGGGGGTCCGAGCAGTACTTC. It specifies CASSQLLAGGSEQYF.

CDR3 coding DNA: TGTGCCACCAGTGACGCGGGACTTGCGTCAGGTACGCAGTATTTT. Residues: CATSDAGLASGTQYF. The chain carries TRBV24-1 and TRBJ2-3, with a possible D match to TRBD2 (6 bases). With 4 bases removed from V and 8 bases from J, the gap between germline ends came to 18 bases. The length of the CDR3 is 15 residues. Germline CDR1 reads KGHDR; CDR2 reads SFDVKD.

This CDR3 is CASSLSGGGSTDTQYF. DNA of the CDR3: TGTGCCAGCAGCTTAAGTGGCGGGGGGAGCACAGATACGCAGTATTTT. The chain recombines TRBV11-2 with TRBJ2-3; 8 bases match TRBD2. Per germline, CDR1 SGHAT and CDR2 FQNNGV. This CDR3 contains 16 residues. Unmatched junction bases numbered 4, after V lost 2 bases and J lost 0 bases. The full variable domain, rest sourced from reference TRBV11-2 and TRBJ2-3, is EAGVAQSPRYKIIEKRQSVAFWCNPISGHATLYWYQQILGQGPKLLIQFQNNGVVDDSQLPKDRFSAERLKGVDSTLKIQPAKLEDSAVYLCASSLSGGGSTDTQYFGPGTRLTVL.

The J gene is TRBJ1-1, the V gene TRBV25-1; TRBD1 matches at 7 bases. Germline V gives CDR1 MGHDK, CDR2 SYGVNS. J lost 3 bases, V lost 1 base, and 5 bases had no gene match. This CDR3 has 15 residues. The chain's CDR3 is CASSELDRVDTEAFF. CDR3 DNA: TGTGCCAGCAGTGAATTAGACAGGGTAGACACTGAAGCTTTCTTT.

This clone was counted a single time. The chain employs TRBV4-3 and TRBJ2-7; D may be TRBD2 (5 bases). CDR1 and CDR2 from the germline V gene are LGHNA and YSLEER. Trimming took 5 bases from V and 3 from J, leaving 17 bases between them. The CDR3 extends over 15 amino acids. CDR3 protein: CASSTSARGNYEQYF. CDR3 in DNA: TGCGCCAGCAGCACCAGCGCCCGGGGAAACTACGAGCAGTACTTC.

V is TRBV10-3 and J is TRBJ1-4, with TRBD1 matching over 9 bases. J gave up 0 bases and V 6 bases, and 2 bases lay outside the gene matches. The V gene's germline CDR1 is ENHRY and CDR2 SYGVKD. The CDR3 loop spans 15 amino acids. CDR3 sequence reads: CAIRGQGATNEKLFF. In DNA, the CDR3 is TGTGCCATCAGGGGACAGGGTGCAACTAATGAAAAACTGTTTTTT.

V gene TRBV6-5 combines with J gene TRBJ2-5; tentatively, D is TRBD2 (7 bases). Germline V gene data show CDR1 as MNHEY and CDR2 as SVGAGI. CDR3 length equals 14 residues. Trimming pared 8 bases from V and 5 bases from J, leaving 18 bases between. This CDR3 is CASPSPGGQETQYF. CDR3 DNA: TGTGCCAGCCCGAGCCCGGGGGGCCAGGAGACCCAGTACTTC.

This rearrangement joins TRBV11-3 to TRBJ2-7, with a tentative D call TRBD1 (5 bases). V lost 4 bases and J 2 bases, leaving 6 bases between the germline ends. CDR3 size: 12 residues. Germline V lookup: CDR1 SGHNT, CDR2 YENEEA. DNA for the CDR3: TGTGCCAGCAGCTCGACAGCCTACGAGCAGTACTTC. Protein product: CASSSTAYEQYF.

In this sample, this clone turned up once. The chain joins TRBV9 to TRBJ2-4, with TRBD1 matching 7 bases. CDR1 SGDLS and CDR2 YYNGEE come from the germline V gene. The CDR3 contains 16 residues. The trim removed 4 bases at V and 3 bases at J, leaving 10 bases unmatched. The CDR3 DNA reads TGTGCCAGCAGCCCCGTGAGGACAGGCGGCAAAAACATTCAGTACTTC. This sequence encodes CASSPVRTGGKNIQYF.

The count of this clone is one. The chain joins TRBV19 to TRBJ1-6; no reliable D call. Germline V gene data show CDR1 as LNHDA and CDR2 as SQIVND (reference sequence). The V gene lost 3 bases and the J gene lost 2 bases, with 8 bases spanning the gap. The CDR3 is made up of 15 amino acids. The CDR3 DNA reads as TGTGCCAGTAGTATTGGCTCCGCCTATAATTCACCCCTCCACTTT. Residues: CASSIGSAYNSPLHF.

J is TRBJ2-3 and V is TRBV2; the match to TRBD2 covers 14 bases. CDR3 length equals 17 residues. The J segment lost 0 bases and the V segment lost 4 bases, leaving 3 bases of the junction unmatched. Germline V gives CDR1 SNHLY, CDR2 FYNNEI. The CDR3 bases are TGTGCCAGCAGTGGGACTAGCGGGGGGATTAGCACAGATACGCAGTATTTT. Protein sequence: CASSGTSGGISTDTQYF.

The V and J genes are TRBV7-2 and TRBJ1-3; possibly TRBD1 for D (5 bases). The V gene lost 6 bases and the J gene lost 2 bases, with 14 bases spanning the gap. Germline assignment: CDR1 SGHTA and CDR2 FQGNSA. This CDR3 spans 15 amino acids. The CDR3 DNA reads as TGTGCCAGCAGATTGAGTTGGGGGGCTGGAAACACCATATATTTT. This encodes CASRLSWGAGNTIYF.

J is TRBJ1-2 and V is TRBV3-1 (or the pseudogene TRBV3-2); D is undetermined. The CDR3 runs to 15 residues. V was cut by 2 bases and J by 1 base, with 11 bases left in between. The germline CDR1 and CDR2 sequences are LGHDT and YNNKEL (reference sequence). For the CDR3, the DNA is TGTGCCAGCAGCCAAAATGGAGGGCGTAACTATGGCTACACCTTC. It encodes CASSQNGGRNYGYTF.

This clone showed up just once. The chain is built from TRBV28 and TRBJ1-3, with 11 bases matching TRBD1. The CDR3 has 14 residues. Germline V gene lookup returns CDR1 MDHEN and CDR2 SYDVKM. The J segment lost 8 bases and the V segment lost 6 bases, leaving 6 bases of the junction unmatched. The CDR3 reads CASRPGQGVDTIYF. DNA for the CDR3: TGTGCCAGCAGGCCGGGACAGGGGGTAGACACCATATATTTT.

This rearrangement joins TRBV13 to TRBJ2-1, with D possibly being TRBD1 (7 bases). The CDR3 is made up of 15 amino acids. V shed 3 bases and J shed 3 bases, with 12 bases lying between them. Germline lookup yields CDR1 PRHDT and CDR2 FYEKMQ (reference sequence). CDR3 sequence (DNA): TGTGCCAGCAGCTTCTCGCAGGGGGGCTACAATGAGCAGTTCTTC. Translating it yields CASSFSQGGYNEQFF.

The chain carries TRBV10-3 and TRBJ1-3; a possible D gene is TRBD1 (5 bases). CDR1 is ENHRY and CDR2 is SYGVKD in the germline V gene. This CDR3 region has 15 residues. The V end lost 6 bases, the J end lost 5 bases, and 17 bases lay between the germline ends. CDR3 in DNA: TGTGCCATCAGGGTTACAGGTTCCGAGAGAAACACCATATATTTT. Its translation is CAIRVTGSERNTIYF.